A selection of T cell receptor beta chains follows, all from one sample in a study of cytomegalovirus exposure and HLA in healthy donors. The method was immunoSEQ multiplex PCR; TCRdb's version includes in-frame clones alone and lacks a portion of them. The sample records a few hundred thousand clones, roughly 80% being singletons. The sample taken for sequencing was PBMCs. Source of these receptors: a man aged 30 to 45 in good health and CMV-seronegative. The CDR3 runs from the conserved cysteine through the conserved F or W. A D gene is named only where the DNA matches it firmly. Size is omitted from some rows. Given values are once, few, many or a class for expanded clones.

J gene | D gene | V gene | clone size | CDR3 DNA | CDR3 protein
TRBJ1-1 | NA | TRBV4-1 | NA | TGCGCCAGCAGCCAAGAGGGGGGTGGGACTGTGAACACTGAAGCTTTCTTT | CASSQEGGGTVNTEAFF
TRBJ2-5 | TRBD2 | TRBV7-2 | NA | TGTGCCAGCAGCCCAATTAGTCCGACTAGCCGAGAGACCCAGTACTTC | CASSPISPTSRETQYF
TRBJ2-2 | TRBD2 | TRBV27 | few | TGTGCCAGCATGCGGGGGGCGAACACCGGGGAGCTGTTTTTT | CASMRGANTGELFF
TRBJ2-1 | NA | TRBV7-3 | NA | TGTGCCAGCAGCTTAGGGCCGGGGGAGTATGAGCAGTTCTTC | CASSLGPGEYEQFF
TRBJ1-2 | TRBD1 | TRBV15 | NA | TGTGCCACCAGCCGGAGGACAGGGTCGTCCTATGGCTACACCTTC | CATSRRTGSSYGYTF
TRBJ1-3 | NA | TRBV5-1 | NA | TGCGCCAGCAGTACTTGGGGCAGTTCTGGAAACACCATATATTTT | CASSTWGSSGNTIYF
TRBJ2-7 | NA | TRBV21-1 | NA | TGTGCCAGCAGCAAAGGGAACAGCTACGAGCAGTACTTC | CASSKGNSYEQYF
TRBJ2-1 | TRBD2 | TRBV5-4 | NA | TGTGCCAGCGCCTATATGGGCGGGGGGGCCAATGAGCAGTTCTTC | CASAYMGGGANEQFF
TRBJ2-7 | NA | TRBV6-1 | few | TGTGCCAGCAGTCGGACAGCCTACGAGCAGTACTTC | CASSRTAYEQYF
TRBJ2-7 | TRBD2 | TRBV27 | NA | TGTGCCAGCAGTTTAGGGAGGGGAGGGCTCTACGAGCAGTACTTC | CASSLGRGGLYEQYF
TRBJ2-3 | TRBD2 | TRBV6-6 | NA | TGTGCCAGTAGGACTAGCGGGGGGGAGGATACGCAGTATTTT | CASRTSGGEDTQYF
TRBJ2-2 | TRBD2 | TRBV18 | few | TGTGCCAGCTCACGGACGGGAGGCGGGGAGCTGTTTTTT | CASSRTGGGELFF
TRBJ1-2 | TRBD1 | TRBV7-2 | NA | TGTGCCAGCAGCTTTAGGGGGACAGGGACTAACTATGGCTACACCTTC | CASSFRGTGTNYGYTF
TRBJ1-1 | NA | TRBV5-4 | few | TGTGCCAGCAGCCGCGGGGGGACTAACACTGAAGCTTTCTTT | CASSRGGTNTEAFF
TRBJ2-7 | TRBD1 | TRBV10-3 | NA | TGTGCCATCGGCCAGACAGGGAGCTCCTACGAGCAGTACTTC | CAIGQTGSSYEQYF
TRBJ2-7 | TRBD1 | TRBV10-1 | NA | TGCGCCAGCAGTGAGAAGGGGGCTTGCCACGAGCAGTACTTC | CASSEKGACHEQYF
TRBJ1-1 | NA | TRBV5-4 | NA | TGTGCCAGCAGCGTGGATAACAGGCGGACTGAAGCTTTCTTT | CASSVDNRRTEAFF
TRBJ2-7 | NA | TRBV6-6 | NA | TGTGCCAGCAGTTACTCGGAGAGTAGCTCCTACGAGCAGTACTTC | CASSYSESSSYEQYF
TRBJ1-5 | NA | TRBV6-4 | many | TGTGCCAGCAGCCGAGATAGCAATCAGCCCCAGCATTTT | CASSRDSNQPQHF
TRBJ1-6 | NA | TRBV7-3 | NA | TGTGCCAGCAGCTCGGACAGTTGGGTACGCAATTCACCCCTCCACTTT | CASSSDSWVRNSPLHF
TRBJ1-3 | NA | TRBV5-4 | NA | TGTGCCAGCAGCCCGCCGGGTGCAGCAGGAAACACCATATATTTT | CASSPPGAAGNTIYF
TRBJ2-3 | NA | TRBV28 | NA | TGTGCCAGCAGTTTTGTACAGTCGGATACGCAGTATTTT | CASSFVQSDTQYF
TRBJ2-2 | TRBD1 | TRBV7-7 | NA | TGTGCTAGCAGCCCCGGGACAGGGGGCTTCTTCGGGGAGCTGTTTTTT | CASSPGTGGFFGELFF
TRBJ1-1 | NA | TRBV6-5 | few | TGTGCCAGCAGAGCGACAGGGAACACTGAAGCTTTCTTT | CASRATGNTEAFF
TRBJ2-7 | NA | TRBV19 | NA | TGTGCCAGTAGTATCGAGGATTCCTACGAGCAGTACTTC | CASSIEDSYEQYF
TRBJ1-1 | NA | TRBV5-1 | NA | TGCGCCAGCAGCTTGGCCGGGGGGAGGAACACTGAAGCTTTCTTT | CASSLAGGRNTEAFF
TRBJ2-7 | TRBD1 | TRBV29-1 | NA | TGCAGCGCCGGGGACAGGGGGCTCCACGAGCAGTACTTC | CSAGDRGLHEQYF
TRBJ2-7 | NA | TRBV4-3 | NA | TGCGCCAGCAGCCAAGATAGACAGAACCCCTACGAGCAGTACTTC | CASSQDRQNPYEQYF
TRBJ2-7 | NA | TRBV29-1 | once | TGCAGCGTTTCCGCTGAGGGTAGAGGGCGAGAGCAGTACTTC | CSVSAEGRGREQYF
TRBJ2-7 | NA | TRBV10-3 | NA | TGTGCCATCAGTGAGATCCCATCAACCTACGAGCAGTACTTC | CAISEIPSTYEQYF
TRBJ1-3 | TRBD1 | TRBV5-1 | few | TGCGCCAGCAGCTTGTCGAGACAGGGATCCGGAAACACCATATATTTT | CASSLSRQGSGNTIYF
TRBJ2-2 | NA | TRBV18 | NA | TGTGCCAGCTCACCAGTGAGGGCCCCCGGGGAGCTGTTTTTT | CASSPVRAPGELFF
TRBJ1-4 | TRBD1 | TRBV7-8 | NA | TGTGCCAGCAGCAAGGGACAGGGGAGGGAAAAACTGTTTTTT | CASSKGQGREKLFF
TRBJ2-5 | NA | TRBV7-9 | NA | TGTGCCAGCAGCTTCAGGGGAAGCGAAAAAGAGACCCAGTACTTC | CASSFRGSEKETQYF
TRBJ1-6 | NA | TRBV5-4 | NA | TGTGCCAGCAGCTCCGAGGGAAATAATTCACCCCTCCACTTT | CASSSEGNNSPLHF
TRBJ2-1 | TRBD1 | TRBV4-3 | NA | TGCGCCAGCAGCCAAGATCTCGTGGCGGACAGGGTGGGCCTCGGGGGAGAGCAGTTCTTC | CASSQDLVADRVGLGGEQFF
TRBJ2-2 | NA | TRBV5-4 | NA | TGTGCCAGCAGCTTGCCAAGCGGGTTTTCCGGGGAGCTGTTTTTT | CASSLPSGFSGELFF
TRBJ1-4 | TRBD1 | TRBV6-5 | NA | TGTGCCAGCAGCATCGACAGGGGTAATGAAAAACTGTTTTTT | CASSIDRGNEKLFF
TRBJ2-7 | TRBD2 | TRBV28 | NA | TGTGCCAGCAGTCTCAGCGGGGGGACCTACGAGCAGTACTTC | CASSLSGGTYEQYF
TRBJ2-3 | TRBD1 | TRBV28 | NA | TGTGCCAGCAGGGATGGGACAGGGGGCGTATTCCCAGATACGCAGTATTTT | CASRDGTGGVFPDTQYF
TRBJ1-2 | NA | TRBV4-2 | NA | TGTGCCAGCAGCCAAGAAGCCAGGGAACACCATGGCTACACCTTC | CASSQEAREHHGYTF
TRBJ2-5 | TRBD2 | TRBV5-6 | NA | TGTGCCAGCAGCTTGGCTGGGCGGGGGCAAGAGACCCAGTACTTC | CASSLAGRGQETQYF
TRBJ2-1 | TRBD2 | TRBV10-2 | NA | TGCGCCAGCAGGATTTCGACCGGGACTAGCGGGGGGGCTTCCAATGAGCAGTTCTTC | CASRISTGTSGGASNEQFF
TRBJ2-1 | NA | TRBV25-1 | NA | TGTGCCAGCAGTGAATCGGGGAGCTACAATGAGCAGTTCTTC | CASSESGSYNEQFF
TRBJ1-2 | NA | TRBV15 | NA | TGTGCCACCAGCTCTAGGGGGTATGGCTACACCTTC | CATSSRGYGYTF
TRBJ1-1 | NA | TRBV11-1 | NA | TGTGCCAGCAGCTGGTTGGGGGCAAACACTGAAGCTTTCTTT | CASSWLGANTEAFF
TRBJ2-5 | TRBD1 | TRBV5-1 | NA | TGCGCCAGCAGCCCCAGAGGGGACAGCCAAGAGACCCAGTACTTC | CASSPRGDSQETQYF
TRBJ1-4 | TRBD1 | TRBV7-9 | NA | TGTGCCAGCAGCTTAGGTGGGACAGGAGATGAAAAACTGTTTTTT | CASSLGGTGDEKLFF
TRBJ2-5 | TRBD2 | TRBV7-2 | NA | TGTGCCAGCGGACTAGCGGGGGGGTTCTGGGAGACCCAGTACTTC | CASGLAGGFWETQYF
TRBJ1-4 | NA | TRBV28 | NA | TGTGCCAGTCTGGATAGCCCTCTAGTTCCTAATGAAAAACTGTTTTTT | CASLDSPLVPNEKLFF
TRBJ1-5 | TRBD1 | TRBV5-5 | NA | TGTGCCAGCAGCTTGGGGGGACAGGCCAATCAGCCCCAGCATTTT | CASSLGGQANQPQHF
TRBJ2-7 | TRBD1 | TRBV4-3 | NA | TGCGCCAGCAGCCCTGGACAGGGATCGGGCGAGCAGTACTTC | CASSPGQGSGEQYF
TRBJ2-7 | NA | TRBV7-6 | NA | TGTGCCAGCAGTTTGCAGGACTCCTACGAGCAGTACTTC | CASSLQDSYEQYF
TRBJ1-1 | TRBD1 | TRBV7-6 | NA | TGTGCCAGCAGCTTATATTGTTCGACAGGGGCGATATCATTGAACACTGAAGCTTTCTTT | CASSLYCSTGAISLNTEAFF
TRBJ1-1 | NA | TRBV4-3 | few | TGCGCCAGCAGCCAAGCCGCGATGAACACTGAAGCTTTCTTT | CASSQAAMNTEAFF
TRBJ2-7 | NA | TRBV4-1 | NA | TGCGCCAGCAGCCAAACAGGGTCTGGGTACGAGCAGTACTTC | CASSQTGSGYEQYF
TRBJ2-1 | TRBD1 | TRBV5-4 | NA | TGTGCCAGCAGCTGGGACAGTTCCTACAATGAGCAGTTCTTC | CASSWDSSYNEQFF
TRBJ2-7 | NA | TRBV11-2 | NA | TGTGCCAGCAGCTTAGAGTCCGGGTCCGGGTACGAGCAGTACTTC | CASSLESGSGYEQYF